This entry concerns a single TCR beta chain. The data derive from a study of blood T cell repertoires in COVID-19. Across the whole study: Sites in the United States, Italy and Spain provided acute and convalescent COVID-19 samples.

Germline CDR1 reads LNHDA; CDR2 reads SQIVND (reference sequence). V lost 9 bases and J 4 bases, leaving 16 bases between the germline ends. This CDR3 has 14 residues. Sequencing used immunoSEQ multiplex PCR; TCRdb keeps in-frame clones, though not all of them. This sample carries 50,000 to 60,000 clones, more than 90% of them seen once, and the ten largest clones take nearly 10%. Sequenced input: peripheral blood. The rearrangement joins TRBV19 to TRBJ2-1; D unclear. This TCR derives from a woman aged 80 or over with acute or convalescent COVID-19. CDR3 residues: CASTPAVQYNEQFF. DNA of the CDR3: TGTGCCAGCACCCCCGCCGTACAATACAATGAGCAGTTCTTC.